This T cell receptor (beta chain) was sequenced during a study of T cell changes during pregnancy in multiple sclerosis (dated by TCRdb to the late 2010s). Regarding the complete study: The study examined how the T cell repertoire changed over the course of pregnancy in women with multiple sclerosis.

Reading from cysteine to phenylalanine, the CDR3 counts 12 amino acids. The entry retains the CDR3 DNA only, 36 bases that are in frame from base 1. The trim is 6 bases for V and 2 bases for J, with a gap of 6 bases between the germline ends. The germline V gene (reference sequence) specifies LNHDA as CDR1 and SQIVND as CDR2. Of note for this clone: There is no known antigen for this receptor. Nothing much larger sits one base from this clone, and base qualities are not available.

The library was prepared using the immunoSEQ multiplex PCR assay. TCRdb mirrors the immuneACCESS table, restricted to in-frame sequences. Some clones are absent from its copies; in checked studies, under half trace to an unresolved V gene, and the reason for the others is unknown. This sample has approximately 83,000 clones in its table, and approximately 92% of those were observed once. The top ten hold around 4.1% of the sample. The chain is made from TRBV19 and TRBJ2-3, with the D gene call left open. The source material was peripheral blood, sampled in the first trimester of pregnancy. This TCR derives from a female donor with multiple sclerosis, enrolled in a pregnancy study. The DNA is TGTGCCAGTAGCAGGCCCACAGATACGCAGTATTTT. Its translation is CASSRPTDTQYF.